The rows below give T cell receptor beta chains drawn from one sample of a study of tumor-infiltrating lymphocytes in primary liver carcinoma. A single record per CDR3 protein comes from TCRdb applying MiXCR to the multiplex PCR reads. Among hundreds of thousands of distinct CDR3 sequences listed, 55% to 65% were seen once. Specimen: peripheral blood. The receptor source for this set is a man between 35 and 55 years old with primary liver carcinoma and hepatitis B virus infection. CDR3s include the opening cysteine and the closing phenylalanine or tryptophan. The order of the fields is D gene, clone size, J gene, V gene, CDR3 DNA, CDR3 protein. D genes are given only for firm matches. The size entry is marked missing in some rows and otherwise reads once, few, many or a size class.

>TRBD1|.|TRBJ2-3|TRBV25-1
TGTGCCAGCAGTGTCAGGGGGCTTGATACGCAGTATTTT
CASSVRGLDTQYF
>TRBD2|.|TRBJ2-7|TRBV30
TGTGCCTGGAGTCCTCCCGAGGGAGGGACCTACGAGCAGTACTTC
CAWSPPEGGTYEQYF
>.|.|TRBJ2-6|TRBV7-9
TGTGCCAGCAGCCCACCCGGGCGCATTGGGGCCAACGTCCTGAGTTTC
CASSPPGRIGANVLSF
>.|.|TRBJ1-5|TRBV6-2/TRBV6-3
TGTGCCAGCAGTCAGGTGGACCGTAGGAACCAGCCCCAGCATTTT
CASSQVDRRNQPQHF
>.|.|TRBJ1-1|TRBV5-6
TGTGCCAGCAGCTTTCTAGGCAAGGGCACTGAAGCTTTCTTT
CASSFLGKGTEAFF
>TRBD2|.|TRBJ2-7|TRBV4-1
TGCGCCAGCAGCCAATCTAGCGGGTCCTACGAGCAGTACTTC
CASSQSSGSYEQYF
>TRBD2|.|TRBJ2-5|TRBV28
TGTGCCAGCAGTTTATGGGGAGGCGGGAGGGCCTTTTCCCCAATGACAGAGACCCAGTACTTC
CASSLWGGGRAFSPMTETQYF
>.|.|TRBJ2-2|TRBV10-3
TGTGCCATCATGTTAAGTGACGGGGGCTACACCGGGGAGCTGTTTTTT
CAIMLSDGGYTGELFF
>.|many|TRBJ2-7|TRBV14
TGTGCCAGCAGCCAAGAGAATGTAGTCTCCTACGAGCAGTACTTC
CASSQENVVSYEQYF
>.|few|TRBJ2-7|TRBV7-8
TGTGCCAGCAGCTTGACCGTGTCGGGAGCGTACGAGCAGTACTTC
CASSLTVSGAYEQYF
>TRBD2|.|TRBJ2-7|TRBV5-8
TGTGCCAGCAGCTTGGTGGCTAGCGGGAGGTCAGCCTACGAGCAGTACTTC
CASSLVASGRSAYEQYF